Presented here are 10 T cell receptor beta chains from one specimen sequenced in a study of Ad26.COV2.S vaccination and SARS-CoV-2 variants (dated by TCRdb to about 2021). The library was generated by the immunoSEQ multiplex PCR assay. TCRdb took this table from immuneACCESS and kept in-frame rearrangements with V and J called. Such tables lack part of the clones; where checked against another copy, unresolved V genes explain under half of the gap, and the rest is unexplained. The sample table lists under 150,000 clones, roughly 89% of them with a count of one. The ten largest clones represent 4% to 6% of the sample. Read against the paper, the sample's time point label means: individuals recovered from natural SARS-CoV-2 infection. This material consisted of peripheral blood, taken after recovery from COVID-19. Receptor source: a human donor who had recovered from COVID-19.

This chain uses TRBV19 with TRBJ1-2; no reliable D call. The germline CDR1 and CDR2 sequences are LNHDA and SQIVND (reference sequence). The CDR3 sequence is 8 residues long. V was pared by 8 bases and J by 8 bases, with 3 bases between. CDR3 sequence: CASLGYTF. For the CDR3, the DNA is TGTGCCAGTCTCGGCTACACCTTC.

In its sample, this clone was seen a few times. The rearrangement uses TRBV5-1 and TRBJ1-1; 7 bases fit TRBD1. This CDR3 is 15 amino acids long. V trimming: 4 bases; J trimming: 4 bases; junction bases outside the gene matches: 10. Germline V lookup: CDR1 SGHRS, CDR2 YFSETQ. CDR3 nucleotides: TGCGCCAGCAGCACTCGACAGGGTTCAAGCACTGAAGCTTTCTTT. Amino acid sequence: CASSTRQGSSTEAFF.

With respect to this clone: The sample has other DNA sequences that encode this CDR3 too. The rearrangement links TRBV15 to TRBJ1-2; D not resolved. Germline assignment: CDR1 LNHNV and CDR2 YYDKDF (reference sequence). Trimming took off 1 base at V and 1 base at J, with 7 bases between the two ends. This CDR3 region has 14 residues. The CDR3 DNA reads TGTGCCACCAGCAGAGGTTCTTATAACTATGGCTACACCTTC. Amino acid sequence: CATSRGSYNYGYTF.

V and J are TRBV6-5 and TRBJ1-2, with 10 bases aligning to TRBD1. From germline, CDR1 is MNHEY and CDR2 SVGAGI. The CDR3 consists of 15 residues. J was trimmed by 6 bases and V by 6 bases; bases with no gene match: 10. The CDR3 nucleotides read TGTGCCAGCAGCACCCTCGACAGGGGGCGGGATGGCTACACCTTC. Residues: CASSTLDRGRDGYTF.

CDR3 in DNA: TGTGCCAGTAGTATAAACTATCGGGCAGGGGGCAGCTACGAGCAGTACTTC. This codes for CASSINYRAGGSYEQYF. This rearrangement joins TRBV19 to TRBJ2-7; 8 bases agree with TRBD1. The ends lost 2 bases at V and 3 bases at J; junction bases unmatched: 12. Germline values: CDR1 LNHDA, CDR2 SQIVND (reference sequence). This CDR3 is 17 amino acids long. Looking up the rest from reference TRBV19 and TRBJ2-7 gives the full variable domain: DGGITQSPKYLFRKEGQNVTLSCEQNLNHDAMYWYRQDPGQGLRLIYYSQIVNDFQKGDIAEGYSVSREKKESFPLTVTSAQKNPTAFYLCASSINYRAGGSYEQYFGPGTRLTVT.

The chain combines TRBV28 with TRBJ2-7; D is perhaps TRBD2 (7 bases). Germline lookup yields CDR1 MDHEN and CDR2 SYDVKM. The CDR3 consists of 14 residues. V lost 7 bases, J lost 5 bases, and 18 bases lay in between. The CDR3 region has the DNA TGTGCCAGCACCGGAGGCGGGGGCGTAGACGAGCAGTACTTC. Translated, it gives CASTGGGGVDEQYF.

The chain combines TRBV7-2 with TRBJ2-1; no reliable D call. Germline V gene sequence: CDR1 SGHTA, CDR2 FQGNSA. Trimming left V 5 bases short and J 9 bases short, with 8 bases between. The CDR3 has 11 amino acids. The CDR3 here is CASSQGSEQFF. CDR3 in DNA: TGTGCCAGCAGCCAAGGTAGTGAGCAGTTCTTC.

The chain is built from TRBV28 and TRBJ1-1; tentative D call: TRBD1 (5 bases). V lost 2 bases and J lost 6, with 16 bases in between. The CDR3 is 15 residues long. Germline V gives CDR1 MDHEN, CDR2 SYDVKM. Here the CDR3 reads CASSLGTPRDAEAFF. CDR3 bases: TGTGCCAGCAGTTTAGGAACCCCGAGGGACGCTGAAGCTTTCTTT.

The chain has TRBV4-3 and TRBJ1-6, with 12 bases identical to TRBD1. J lost 6 bases, V lost 0 bases, and 9 bases had no gene match. This CDR3 is 19 amino acids long. Germline V CDR1 and CDR2: LGHNA, YSLEER. This CDR3 is CASSQDPGTGGAGNSPLHF. CDR3 sequence (DNA): TGCGCCAGCAGCCAAGATCCGGGGACAGGGGGCGCGGGTAATTCACCCCTCCACTTT.

CDR3 bases: TGTGCCAGCAGCCTAAGGGGACAGGGCGAATCACCCCTCCACTTT. Amino acid sequence: CASSLRGQGESPLHF. The chain joins TRBV7-2 to TRBJ1-6; 9 nucleotides line up with TRBD1. From germline, CDR1 is SGHTA and CDR2 FQGNSA. The CDR3 contains 15 residues. V gave up 5 bases and J gave up 10 bases; unmatched junction bases: 9.